The sequence of this TCR beta chain was determined in a study of T cells expressing NK-cell markers. Looked up from germline, CDR1 is MGHRA and CDR2 is YSYEKL. The CDR3 totals 16 residues. TCRdb reprocessed the 5' RACE reads and reports one entry per CDR3 protein, with no DNA. This sample's clone table lists some 460,000 distinct CDR3 sequences. The V call is TRBV4-1, the J call TRBJ2-5; TCRdb's D call of TRBD1 is untestable without DNA. Material for sequencing was blood T cells: a sorted CD56 or NKG2C T cell subset, CD4+ or CD8+ T cells, or bulk PBMC T cells (not recorded which). The clonotype was recovered from a woman aged 50 to 65 in good health. The CDR3 is CASSQTVTGGRETQYF.